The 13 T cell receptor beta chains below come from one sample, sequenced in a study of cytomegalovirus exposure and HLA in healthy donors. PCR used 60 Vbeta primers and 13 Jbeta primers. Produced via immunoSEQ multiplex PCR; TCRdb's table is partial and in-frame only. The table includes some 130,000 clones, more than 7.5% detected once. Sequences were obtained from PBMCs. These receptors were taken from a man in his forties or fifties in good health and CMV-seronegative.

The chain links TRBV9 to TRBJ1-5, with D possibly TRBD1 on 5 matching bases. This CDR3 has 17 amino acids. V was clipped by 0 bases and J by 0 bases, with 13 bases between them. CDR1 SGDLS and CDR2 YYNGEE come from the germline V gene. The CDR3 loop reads CASSVVGGRDSNQPQHF. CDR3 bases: TGTGCCAGCAGCGTAGTTGGGGGGAGGGATAGCAATCAGCCCCAGCATTTT.

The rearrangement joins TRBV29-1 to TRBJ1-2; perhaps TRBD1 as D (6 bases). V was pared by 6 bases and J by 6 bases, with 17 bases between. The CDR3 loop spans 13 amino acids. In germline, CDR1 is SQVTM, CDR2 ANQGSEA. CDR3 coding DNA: TGCAGCGTGAAGGGCACCTCAGGGGATGGCTACACCTTC. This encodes CSVKGTSGDGYTF.

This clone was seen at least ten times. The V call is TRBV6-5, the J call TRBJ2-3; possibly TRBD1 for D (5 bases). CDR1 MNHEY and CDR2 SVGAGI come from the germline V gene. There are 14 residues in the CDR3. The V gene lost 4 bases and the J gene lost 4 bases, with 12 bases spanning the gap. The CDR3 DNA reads TGTGCCAGCAGTTGGGGCAGTTACCCAGATACGCAGTATTTT. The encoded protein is CASSWGSYPDTQYF.

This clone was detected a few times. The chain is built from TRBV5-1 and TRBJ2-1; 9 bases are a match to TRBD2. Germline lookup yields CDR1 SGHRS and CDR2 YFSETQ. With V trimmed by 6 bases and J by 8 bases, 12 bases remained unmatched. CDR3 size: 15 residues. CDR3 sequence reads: CASKDPGLAHDEQFF. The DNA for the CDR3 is TGCGCCAGCAAAGATCCGGGACTAGCACACGATGAGCAGTTCTTC.

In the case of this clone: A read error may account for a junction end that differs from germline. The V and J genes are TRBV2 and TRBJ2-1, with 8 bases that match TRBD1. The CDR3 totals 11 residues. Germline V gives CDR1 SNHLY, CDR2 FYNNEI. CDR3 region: CASSAQGAPIF. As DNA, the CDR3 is TGTGCCAGCAGTGCTCAGGGGGCGCCGATCTTC.

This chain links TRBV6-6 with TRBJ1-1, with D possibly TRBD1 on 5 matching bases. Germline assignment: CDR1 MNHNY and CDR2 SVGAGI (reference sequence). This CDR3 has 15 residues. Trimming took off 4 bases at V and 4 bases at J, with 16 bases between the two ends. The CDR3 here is CASSSVRGEGTEAFF. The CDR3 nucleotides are TGTGCCAGCAGTTCGGTACGGGGGGAGGGCACTGAAGCTTTCTTT.

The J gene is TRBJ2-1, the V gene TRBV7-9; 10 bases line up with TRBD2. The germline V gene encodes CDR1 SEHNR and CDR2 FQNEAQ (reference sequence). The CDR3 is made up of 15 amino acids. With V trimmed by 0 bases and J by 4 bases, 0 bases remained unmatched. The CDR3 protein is CASSLASGGYNEQFF. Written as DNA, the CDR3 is TGTGCCAGCAGCTTAGCTAGCGGGGGGTACAATGAGCAGTTCTTC.

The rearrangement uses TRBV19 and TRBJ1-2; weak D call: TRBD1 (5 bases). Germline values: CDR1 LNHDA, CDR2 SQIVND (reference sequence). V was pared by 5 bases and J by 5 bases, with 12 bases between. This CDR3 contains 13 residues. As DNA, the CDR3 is TGTGCCAGTAGTGTGCGGACACCATATGGCTACACCTTC. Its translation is CASSVRTPYGYTF.

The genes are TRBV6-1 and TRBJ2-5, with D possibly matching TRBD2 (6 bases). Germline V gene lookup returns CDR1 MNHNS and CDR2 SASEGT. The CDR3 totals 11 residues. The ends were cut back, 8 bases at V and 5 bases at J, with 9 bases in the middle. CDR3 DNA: TGTGCCAGCCGGACTACTGAGACCCAGTACTTC. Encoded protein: CASRTTETQYF.

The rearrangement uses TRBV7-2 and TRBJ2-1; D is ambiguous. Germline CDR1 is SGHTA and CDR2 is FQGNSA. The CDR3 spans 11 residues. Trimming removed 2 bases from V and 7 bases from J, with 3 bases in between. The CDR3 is CASSLLNEQFF. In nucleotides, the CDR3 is TGTGCCAGCAGCTTACTAAATGAGCAGTTCTTC.

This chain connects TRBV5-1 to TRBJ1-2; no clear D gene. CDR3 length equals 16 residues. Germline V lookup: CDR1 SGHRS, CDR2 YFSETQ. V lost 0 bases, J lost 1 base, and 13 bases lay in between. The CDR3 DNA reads TGCGCCAGCAGCTTGGATTCCCGCGAGTTTAACTATGGCTACACCTTC. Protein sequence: CASSLDSREFNYGYTF.

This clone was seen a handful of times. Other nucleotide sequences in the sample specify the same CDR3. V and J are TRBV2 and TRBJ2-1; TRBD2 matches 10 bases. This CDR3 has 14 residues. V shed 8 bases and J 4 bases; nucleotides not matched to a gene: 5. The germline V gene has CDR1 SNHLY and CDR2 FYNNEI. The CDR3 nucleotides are TGTGCCAGCGGCGGGACTAGCGTTTACAATGAGCAGTTCTTC. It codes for CASGGTSVYNEQFF.

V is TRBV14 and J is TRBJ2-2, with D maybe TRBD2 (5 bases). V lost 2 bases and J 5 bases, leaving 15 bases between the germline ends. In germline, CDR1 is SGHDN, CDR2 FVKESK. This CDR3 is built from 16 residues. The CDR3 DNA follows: TGTGCCAGCAGCCAATATCGGCTAGAGGGAACCGGGGAGCTGTTTTTT. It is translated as CASSQYRLEGTGELFF.